The clone carrying this T cell receptor beta chain was detected once. The CDR3 consists of 15 residues. V was clipped by 5 bases and J by 0 bases, with 11 bases between them. The V gene's germline CDR1 is SGHVS and CDR2 FQNEAQ. The assay was immunoSEQ multiplex PCR, and TCRdb's table has in-frame clones only and misses some. The data hold 150,000 or so clones, with approximately 92% observed a single time. This sample was taken from a study of control samples from healthy donors and cancer patients. This TCR was sampled from a woman aged 45-65 years in good health. The chain recombines TRBV7-8 with TRBJ1-3, with D uncertain. What was sequenced was blood. DNA for the CDR3: TGTGCCAGCAGCGGATCAGAAATCTCTGGAAACACCATATATTTT. This encodes CASSGSEISGNTIYF. Full variable domain (missing parts from reference TRBV7-8 and TRBJ1-3): GAGVSQSPRYKVAKRGQDVALRCDPISGHVSLFWYQQALGQGPEFLTYFQNEAQLDKSGLPSDRFFAERPEGSVSTLKIQRTQQEDSAVYLCASSGSEISGNTIYFGEGSWLTVV.